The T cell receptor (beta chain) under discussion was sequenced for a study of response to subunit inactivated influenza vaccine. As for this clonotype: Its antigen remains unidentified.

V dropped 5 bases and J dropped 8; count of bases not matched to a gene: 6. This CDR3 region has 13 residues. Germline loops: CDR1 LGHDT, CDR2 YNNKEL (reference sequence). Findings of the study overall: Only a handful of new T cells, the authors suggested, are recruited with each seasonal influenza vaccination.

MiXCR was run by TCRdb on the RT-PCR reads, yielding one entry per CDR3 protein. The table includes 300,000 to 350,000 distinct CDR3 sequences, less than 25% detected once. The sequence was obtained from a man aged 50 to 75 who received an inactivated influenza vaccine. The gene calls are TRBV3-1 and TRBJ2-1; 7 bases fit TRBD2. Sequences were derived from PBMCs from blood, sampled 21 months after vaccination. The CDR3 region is CASSVGLDDEQFF. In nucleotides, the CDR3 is TGTGCCAGCAGCGTCGGACTAGACGATGAGCAGTTCTTC.